The 11 T cell receptor beta chains below all came from one sample that was sequenced in a study of patients and donors after allogeneic stem cell transplantation. A single record per CDR3 protein comes from TCRdb applying MiXCR to the RT-PCR reads. The table lists about 110,000 distinct CDR3 sequences, around 38% of them singletons. The sequenced material came from blood, either unsorted or a sorted T cell fraction (not recorded which). The receptor source for this set is a human donor who was either an allogeneic HSCT recipient or a stem cell or donor lymphocyte infusion donor (not recorded which). It is not recorded whose cells these are; they may come from a transplant donor.

The table lists this clonotype with many counts. The chain employs TRBV12-3 or TRBV12-4 and TRBJ1-5; the D is unclear. Trimming took off 5 bases at V and 6 bases at J, with 17 bases between the two ends. The CDR3 contains 15 residues. The CDR3 sequence: CASSQTPIGGQPQHF. The CDR3 nucleotides are TGTGCCAGCAGTCAGACCCCAATTGGTGGTCAGCCCCAGCATTTT.

The J gene is TRBJ1-5, the V gene TRBV6-5, with 9 bases fitting TRBD1. CDR3 length: 15 residues. The V segment lost 5 bases and the J segment 2 bases; nucleotides outside the gene matches: 4. CDR1 and CDR2 (germline): MNHEY, SVGAGI. The CDR3 region is CASSTTGGRNQPQHF. The CDR3 nucleotides are TGTGCCAGCAGTACGACAGGGGGACGCAATCAGCCCCAGCATTTT.

The V call is TRBV12-3 or TRBV12-4, the J call TRBJ1-5; a weak D match, TRBD1 (6 bases). CDR3 length: 15 amino acids. With 3 bases removed from V and 4 bases from J, the gap between germline ends came to 13 bases. The DNA of the CDR3 is TGTGCCAGCAGTTTTGGCAGGGGTATGAATCAGCCCCAGCATTTT. This encodes CASSFGRGMNQPQHF.

This clonotype was observed a few times. This rearrangement joins TRBV12-3 or TRBV12-4 to TRBJ1-4, with TRBD1 matching 8 bases. The CDR3 is 15 residues long. The ends lost 4 bases at V and 5 bases at J; junction bases unmatched: 6. CDR3 sequence: CASSSQGAVNEKLFF. In DNA form, the CDR3 reads TGTGCCAGCAGTTCTCAGGGGGCTGTGAATGAAAAACTGTTTTTT.

The chain recombines TRBV7-2 with TRBJ1-1; D unclear. V was cut by 1 base and J by 5 bases, with 8 bases left in between. This CDR3 has 13 residues. Looked up from germline, CDR1 is SGHTA and CDR2 is FQGNSA. CDR3 sequence: CASSLVGWTEAFF. The CDR3 nucleotides read TGTGCCAGCAGCTTAGTTGGCTGGACTGAAGCTTTCTTT.

This clonotype showed up just a few times. The rearrangement uses TRBV20-1 and TRBJ1-6, with TRBD1 matching 9 bases. Per the germline V gene, CDR1 is DFQATT and CDR2 is SNEGSKA (reference sequence). The CDR3 has 15 residues. The junction had 6 bases not matched to a gene; V was cut back by 1 base and J by 8 bases. The CDR3 region is CSARGGTGSYSPLHF. The CDR3 coding sequence is TGCAGTGCTAGAGGGGGGACAGGGTCTTATTCACCCCTCCACTTT.

The rearrangement joins TRBV6-6 to TRBJ2-7; 9 bases align to TRBD2. The V gene's germline CDR1 is MNHNY and CDR2 SVGAGI (reference sequence). The CDR3 extends over 16 amino acids. V was clipped by 0 bases and J by 7 bases; unmatched bases: 10. This CDR3 reads CASSYSSLAGIGEQYF. In DNA, the CDR3 is TGTGCCAGCAGTTACTCGAGCCTAGCGGGAATAGGAGAGCAGTACTTC.

The chain joins TRBV12-3 or TRBV12-4 to TRBJ1-2; D is perhaps TRBD1 (5 bases). The V end was cut by 5 bases, the J end by 2 bases, with 9 bases between. CDR3 length: 13 amino acids. Here the CDR3 reads CASSRQINYGYTF. As DNA, the CDR3 is TGTGCCAGCAGTCGACAGATAAACTATGGCTACACCTTC.

This sequence joins TRBV29-1 and TRBJ2-7, with no clear D. Trimming pared 5 bases from V and 2 bases from J, leaving 13 bases between. CDR3 length: 13 residues. The germline gives CDR1 SQVTM, CDR2 ANQGSEA. CDR3 in amino acids: CSVRDGQTYEQYF. The CDR3 DNA reads as TGCAGCGTTCGTGACGGGCAGACCTACGAGCAGTACTTC.

About this clonotype itself: One end of the junction varies from germline; a read error may be responsible. The chain recombines TRBV6-6 with TRBJ2-1; D remains unclear. The CDR3 is made up of 12 amino acids. CDR1 is MNHNY and CDR2 is SVGAGI in the germline V gene (reference sequence). The CDR3: CASSRLYNEQFF. CDR3 sequence (DNA): TGTGCCAGCAGCCGTCTTTACAATGAGCAGTTCTTT.

A few counts support this clonotype. V usage is TRBV12-3 or TRBV12-4 and J usage is TRBJ2-3; D is perhaps TRBD2 (7 bases). The CDR3 sequence is 16 residues long. V dropped 6 bases and J dropped 1 base, with 17 bases sitting between them. Here the CDR3 reads CASSPPGAGGTDTQYF. In DNA, the CDR3 is TGTGCCAGCAGCCCACCGGGGGCGGGAGGCACAGATACGCAGTATTTT.